This entry concerns a single TCR beta chain. This record comes from a study of blood T cell repertoires in COVID-19. For the study at large: The origin of the acute and convalescent COVID-19 samples was the United States, Italy and Spain. T cells, B-cell-depleted T cells, or PBMCs supplied cDNA or gDNA.

The CDR3 extends over 15 amino acids. Losses at the gene ends were 5 bases for V and 4 bases for J; bases not matched to a gene: 3. Germline CDR1 is MNHEY and CDR2 is SVGAGI. Under the authors' procedure: It was from reference gene primer amplification that nucleated cell counts were estimated. The table came from immunoSEQ multiplex PCR; TCRdb's copy has only in-frame clones and leaves some out. Clone size and V and J calls were adopted from that table, with D and trimming inferred from the DNA. The top ten clones hold 0.94% of a sample with a few hundred thousand clones, roughly nine tenths of them seen once.

This sequence was found in a woman in her thirties or forties who had recovered from COVID-19. Sequenced material: peripheral blood. V is TRBV6-5 and J is TRBJ2-1; 12 positions match TRBD2. The CDR3: CASSLAGGGYNEQFF. CDR3 sequence (DNA): TGTGCCAGCAGTCTAGCGGGAGGGGGTTACAATGAGCAGTTCTTC.